The text below deals with one TCR beta chain. CDR3 length equals 19 residues. V lost 4 bases, J lost 0 bases, and 16 bases stayed unmatched. CDR1 and CDR2 from the germline V gene are SQVTM and ANQGSEA. This specimen comes from a study of cytotoxic CD8 clonotypes in ibrutinib-treated CLL. Data came from immunoSEQ multiplex PCR; TCRdb stores just in-frame clones and leaves some out. The sample consists of 100,000 or so clones, approximately 58% of them appearing once. Sequencing used PBMCs, obtained after 24 months of ibrutinib treatment. This sequence was found in a human donor with chronic lymphocytic leukemia. The chain carries TRBV29-1 and TRBJ2-3, with 10 nucleotides matching TRBD2. CDR3 bases: TGCAGCGTTGTGTGGCTAGCGGGGGATAGATTCCTTAGCACAGATACGCAGTATTTT. This codes for CSVVWLAGDRFLSTDTQYF.